The T cell receptor (beta chain) under discussion was sequenced for a study of T-cell reconstitution after alpha-beta-depleted transplantation in children (dated by TCRdb to between 2015 and 2016). Regarding the complete study: Using TCR repertoire profiling, the study quantitatively followed how T-cell immune reconstitution unfolded in children after TCRalphabeta/CD19-depleted allogeneic hematopoietic cell transplantation. What the study reported, not specific to this receptor: Hyperexpanded clone frequencies declined over subsequent months; after one year, T-cell counts and TCRbeta diversity were mostly attributed to newly produced T cells. About two months after transplant, the apparently early recovery of alphabetaT-cell counts reportedly depended on just several hundred clones that had expanded rapidly and came from non-depleted graft cells. In some patients, the high TCRbeta diversity seen at day 60 was put down to recipient T cells and intrathymic progenitors that had survived conditioning.

Interpreted using the paper, the treatment or condition label stands for: allogeneic hematopoietic cell transplantation with graft depleted of TCRalphabeta T cells and CD19 B cells. TCRalphabeta/CD19-depleted allogeneic hematopoietic cell grafts were given to the transplant recipients, all of whom were children. The library was obtained by PCR. These reads were obtained on an Illumina HiSeq 2500. TCR libraries were prepared with molecular barcoding, using unique molecular identifiers to normalize TCRbeta repertoire quantification. TCRdb trimmed the raw reads at Q25, called clones with MiXCR and kept productive beta chains. A single entry per CDR3 protein holds the most common genes and DNA from its merged rows. In all, the sample holds hundreds of thousands of distinct CDR3 sequences, and under 15% of those were seen once. The ten largest clones add up to 0.79% of the sample. The germline V gene (reference sequence) provides CDR1 DFQATT and CDR2 SNEGSKA. From the cysteine up to the phenylalanine, the CDR3 has a length of 14 residues. Here the CDR3 DNA is all that survives: 42 bases in frame from base 1. V has 2 bases trimmed and J has 5 bases trimmed; junction bases matching no gene number 7.

This clonotype came up many times. This clone's antigen is unknown. Per-base qualities were not stored, and no clone one base away is much larger. This clonotype was obtained from a girl aged 2 to 10 with congenital amegakaryocytic thrombocytopenia, due to receive a stem cell transplant. The V gene is TRBV20-1 and the J gene is TRBJ2-7, with TRBD1 matching 9 junction bases. The input for sequencing was PBMCs, taken before TCRalphabeta/CD19-depleted stem cell transplant. The CDR3 region has the sequence CSARTTGGFNEQYF. The DNA sequence follows: TGCAGTGCTAGAACTACAGGGGGCTTCAACGAGCAGTACTTC.